A single sample is the source of the 7 T cell receptor beta chains below, sequenced in a study of response to subunit inactivated influenza vaccine. TCRdb re-called the RT-PCR reads through MiXCR, storing one row per CDR3 protein. The sample has about 190,000 distinct CDR3 sequences, roughly 14% seen once. Sequences were derived from CD8+ T cells sorted from PBMCs, sampled roughly 5 days after vaccination. Receptor source: a man aged 50 or older who received an inactivated influenza vaccine.

There are many counts of this clonotype. This sequence joins TRBV7-9 and TRBJ2-7, with no clear D. Germline CDR1 SEHNR, CDR2 FQNEAQ (reference sequence). The CDR3 is 13 residues long. Trimming took off 1 base at V and 3 bases at J, with 7 bases between the two ends. CDR3 protein: CASSLGWNYEQYF. As DNA, the CDR3 is TGTGCCAGCAGCTTAGGGTGGAACTACGAGCAGTACTTC.

This clonotype showed up just a few times. This chain joins TRBV19 and TRBJ1-1; D is ambiguous. Trimming took 0 bases from V and 4 from J, leaving 6 bases between them. CDR3 length: 13 amino acids. Germline CDR1 is LNHDA and CDR2 is SQIVND (reference sequence). In DNA, the CDR3 is TGTGCCAGTAGTATAGACCCCGGCACTGAAGCTTTCTTT. It encodes CASSIDPGTEAFF.

This clonotype has a handful of counts. The chain couples TRBV28 to TRBJ2-1; 7 positions match TRBD2. The CDR3 sequence is 16 residues long. Trimming removed 5 bases from V and 3 bases from J; junction bases left unmatched: 10. Germline values: CDR1 MDHEN, CDR2 SYDVKM. The CDR3 DNA reads as TGTGCCAGCAGTGAAACCGGTGGACTAGACTACAATGAGCAGTTCTTC. Translating it yields CASSETGGLDYNEQFF.

There are a few counts of this clonotype. The DNA for the CDR3 is TGTGCCAGCGAAGGGGGACGGACATATGGCTACACCTTC. Translating it yields CASEGGRTYGYTF. The rearrangement uses TRBV6-6 and TRBJ1-2; possibly TRBD1 for D (6 bases). CDR3 length equals 13 residues. V was trimmed by 8 bases and J by 5 bases, leaving 15 bases between them. Germline CDR1 and CDR2: MNHNY and SVGAGI (reference sequence).

The chain carries TRBV29-1 and TRBJ1-2; TRBD1 agrees at 9 bases. Germline CDR1 SQVTM, CDR2 ANQGSEA. The CDR3 runs 15 residues. V lost 3 bases and J lost 7; bases outside the gene matches: 12. The CDR3 bases are TGCAGCGTTGAGATCCCGGGACAGGGATCCGGTGGCTACACCTTC. Residues: CSVEIPGQGSGGYTF.

This clonotype was recorded a few times. The chain combines TRBV29-1 with TRBJ2-7; no definite D call. Trimming cost V 0 bases and J 4 bases, with 10 bases left between them. This CDR3 has 13 amino acids. The germline V gene encodes CDR1 SQVTM and CDR2 ANQGSEA. In DNA form, the CDR3 reads TGCAGCGTTGAAGATCTAAAGGGTTACGAGCAGTACTTC. It specifies CSVEDLKGYEQYF.

The V call is TRBV13, the J call TRBJ2-7; the D gene is possibly TRBD2 (6 bases). The CDR3 consists of 16 residues. Trimming cost V 5 bases and J 2 bases, with 19 bases left between them. Germline loops: CDR1 PRHDT, CDR2 FYEKMQ (reference sequence). The CDR3 is CASSGYRDSRPYEQYF. The CDR3 DNA follows: TGTGCCAGCAGCGGATACCGGGACTCGCGACCCTACGAGCAGTACTTC.